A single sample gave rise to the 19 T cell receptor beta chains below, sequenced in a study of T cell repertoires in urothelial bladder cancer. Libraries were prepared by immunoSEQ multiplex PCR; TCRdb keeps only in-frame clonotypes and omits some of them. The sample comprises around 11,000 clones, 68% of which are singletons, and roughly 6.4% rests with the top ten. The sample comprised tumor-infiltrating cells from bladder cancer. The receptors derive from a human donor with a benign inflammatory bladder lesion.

CDR3 sequence reads: CASSYSSGGAGNEQFF. In nucleotides, the CDR3 is TGCGCCAGCAGCTACTCGAGCGGGGGGGCGGGAAATGAGCAGTTCTTC. V gene TRBV4-1 combines with J gene TRBJ2-1; the match to TRBD2 covers 10 bases. Germline assignment: CDR1 MGHRA and CDR2 YSYEKL. This CDR3 region has 16 residues. J lost 7 bases, V lost 5 bases, and 11 bases had no gene match.

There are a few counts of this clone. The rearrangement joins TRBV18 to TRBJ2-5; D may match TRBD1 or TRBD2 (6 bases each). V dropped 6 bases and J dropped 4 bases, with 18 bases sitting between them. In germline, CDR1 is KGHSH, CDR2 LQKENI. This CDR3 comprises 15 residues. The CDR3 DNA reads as TGTGCCAGCTCTCCGGGGGCCGGCAGGGGAGAGACCCAGTACTTC. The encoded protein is CASSPGAGRGETQYF.

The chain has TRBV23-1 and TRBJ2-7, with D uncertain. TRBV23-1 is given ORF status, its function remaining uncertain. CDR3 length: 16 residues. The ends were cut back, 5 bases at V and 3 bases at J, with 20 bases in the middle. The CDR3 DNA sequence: TGCGCCAGCAGTAGGTGGGAATCGCGACCTTACTACGAGCAGTACTTC. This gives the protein CASSRWESRPYYEQYF.

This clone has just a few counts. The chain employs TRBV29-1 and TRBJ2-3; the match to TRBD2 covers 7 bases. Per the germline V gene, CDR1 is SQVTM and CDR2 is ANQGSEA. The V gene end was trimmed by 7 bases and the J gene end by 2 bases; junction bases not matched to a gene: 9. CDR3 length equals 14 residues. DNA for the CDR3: TGCAGCGGCCGCCTTAGCGGGTACACAGATACGCAGTATTTT. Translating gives CSGRLSGYTDTQYF.

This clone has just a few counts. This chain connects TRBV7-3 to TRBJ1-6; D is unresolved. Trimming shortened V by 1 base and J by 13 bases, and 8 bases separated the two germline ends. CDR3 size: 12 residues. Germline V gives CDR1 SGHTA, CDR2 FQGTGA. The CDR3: CASSLRGGPLHF. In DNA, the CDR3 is TGTGCCAGCAGCTTAAGGGGAGGTCCCCTCCACTTT.

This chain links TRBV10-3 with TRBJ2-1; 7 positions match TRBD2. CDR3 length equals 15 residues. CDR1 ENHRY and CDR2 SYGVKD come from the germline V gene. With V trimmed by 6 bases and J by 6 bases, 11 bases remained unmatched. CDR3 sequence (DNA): TGTGCCATCAGCGCAAACGGGGGGAGCATCAATGAGCAGTTCTTC. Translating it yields CAISANGGSINEQFF.

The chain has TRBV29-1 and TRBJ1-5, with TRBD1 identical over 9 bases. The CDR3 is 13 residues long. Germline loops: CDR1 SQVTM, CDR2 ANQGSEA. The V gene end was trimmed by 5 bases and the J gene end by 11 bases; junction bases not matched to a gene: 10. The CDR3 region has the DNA TGCAGCGTTCGTACAGGGGGCCAATCAGCCCAGCATTTT. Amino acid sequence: CSVRTGGQSAQHF.

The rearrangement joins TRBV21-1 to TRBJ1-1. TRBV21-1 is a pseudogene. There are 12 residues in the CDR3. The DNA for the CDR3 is TGTGCCAGCAGCGTCCTGGGGACTGAAGCTTTCTTT. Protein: CASSVLGTEAFF.

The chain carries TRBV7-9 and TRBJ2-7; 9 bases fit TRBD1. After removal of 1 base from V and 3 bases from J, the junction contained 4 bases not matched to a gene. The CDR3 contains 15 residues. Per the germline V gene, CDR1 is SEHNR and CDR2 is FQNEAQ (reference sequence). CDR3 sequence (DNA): TGTGCCAGCAGCTTAGGGGACAGGGTTCACTACGAGCAGTACTTC. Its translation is CASSLGDRVHYEQYF.

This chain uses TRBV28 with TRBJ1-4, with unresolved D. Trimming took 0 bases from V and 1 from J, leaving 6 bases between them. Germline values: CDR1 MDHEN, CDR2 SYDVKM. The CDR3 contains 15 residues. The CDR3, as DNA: TGTGCCAGCAGTTTATGGGGGAGAACTAATGAAAAACTGTTTTTT. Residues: CASSLWGRTNEKLFF.

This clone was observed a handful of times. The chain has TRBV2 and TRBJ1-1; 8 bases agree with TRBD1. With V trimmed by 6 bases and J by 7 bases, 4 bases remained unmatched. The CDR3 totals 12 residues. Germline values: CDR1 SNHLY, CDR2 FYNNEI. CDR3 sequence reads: CASRDRAGEAFF. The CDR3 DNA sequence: TGTGCCAGCAGGGACAGGGCGGGTGAAGCTTTCTTT.

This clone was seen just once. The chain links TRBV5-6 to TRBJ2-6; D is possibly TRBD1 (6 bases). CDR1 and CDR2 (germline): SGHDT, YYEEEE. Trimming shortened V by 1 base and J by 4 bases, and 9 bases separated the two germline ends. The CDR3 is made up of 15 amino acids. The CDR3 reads CASSLLGAGANVLTF. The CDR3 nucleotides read TGTGCCAGCAGCTTGTTGGGGGCCGGGGCCAACGTCCTGACTTTC.

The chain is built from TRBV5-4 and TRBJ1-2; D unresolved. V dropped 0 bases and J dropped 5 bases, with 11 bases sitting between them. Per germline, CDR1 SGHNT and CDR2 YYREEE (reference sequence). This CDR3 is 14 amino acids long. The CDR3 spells CASSLGYRSYGYTF. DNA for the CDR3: TGTGCCAGCAGCTTGGGATACCGATCTTATGGCTACACCTTC.

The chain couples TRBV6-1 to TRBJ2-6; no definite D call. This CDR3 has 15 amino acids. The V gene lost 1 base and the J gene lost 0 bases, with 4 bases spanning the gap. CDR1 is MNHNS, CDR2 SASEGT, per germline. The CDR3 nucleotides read TGTGCCAGCAGTGAAGAGAGCTCTGGGGCCAACGTCCTGACTTTC. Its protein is CASSEESSGANVLTF.

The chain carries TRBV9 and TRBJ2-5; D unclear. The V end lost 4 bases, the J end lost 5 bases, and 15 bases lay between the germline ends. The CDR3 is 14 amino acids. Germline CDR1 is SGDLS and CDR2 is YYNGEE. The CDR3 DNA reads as TGTGCCAGCAGCTTTCCCCGGTCACCGGAGACCCAGTACTTC. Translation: CASSFPRSPETQYF.

CDR3 coding DNA: TGTGCCAGCTCACCATCCGGGGACGTCTACACCTTC. Protein product: CASSPSGDVYTF. The chain employs TRBV18 and TRBJ1-2, with D perhaps matching TRBD1 (5 bases). The germline V gene has CDR1 KGHSH and CDR2 LQKENI. The CDR3 consists of 12 residues. Trimming pared 2 bases from V and 10 bases from J, leaving 11 bases between.

Here the CDR3 reads CASSLDPGGYRNTIYF. The CDR3 region has the DNA TGTGCCAGCAGCTTAGATCCGGGGGGCTATAGAAACACCATATATTTT. V is TRBV11-2 and J is TRBJ1-3; perhaps TRBD1 as D (6 bases). V lost 0 bases, J lost 5 bases, and 14 bases lay in between. The CDR3 sequence is 16 residues long. CDR1 SGHAT and CDR2 FQNNGV come from the germline V gene.

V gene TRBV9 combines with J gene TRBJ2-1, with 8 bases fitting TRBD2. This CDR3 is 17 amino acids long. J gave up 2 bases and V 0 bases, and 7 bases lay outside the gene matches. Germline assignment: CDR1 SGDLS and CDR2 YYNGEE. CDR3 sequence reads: CASSVDTSGITYNEQFF. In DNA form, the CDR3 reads TGTGCCAGCAGCGTAGATACTAGCGGCATTACCTACAATGAGCAGTTCTTC.

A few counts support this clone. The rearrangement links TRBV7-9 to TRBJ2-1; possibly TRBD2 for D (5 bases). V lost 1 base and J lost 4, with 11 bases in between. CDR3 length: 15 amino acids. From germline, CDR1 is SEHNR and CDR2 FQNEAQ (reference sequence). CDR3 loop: CASSLGIARYNEQFF. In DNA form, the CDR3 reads TGTGCCAGCAGCTTAGGGATAGCGCGGTACAATGAGCAGTTCTTC.